The source of this T cell receptor beta chain is a study of blood T cells in healthy people across ages. Study findings and constraints: Diversity of TCR beta per million T cells declined in a roughly linear way with age.

Germline lookup yields CDR1 SQVTM and CDR2 ANQGSEA. The ends were cut back, 4 bases at V and 0 bases at J, with 11 bases in the middle. The CDR3 is 14 residues long. Every sample yielded at least 6.5 million isolated PBMCs. It was with a sample-barcoded 5' primer and a J-beta primer mix that a second PCR of roughly 7 to 12 cycles was run. Every cDNA was tagged by a template-switch adaptor with 12 random nucleotides. TCRdb used MiXCR to reprocess the 5' RACE reads, holding one entry per CDR3 protein. Of some 1.5 million distinct CDR3 sequences detected, roughly two fifths appear once; the ten largest clones hold over 3.5%. As regards this clonotype: Its target is not known. A single base separates this from a much larger clone, so it may be a read error.

The chain is built from TRBV29-1 and TRBJ2-3; possible D gene TRBD1, 7 bases. The source material was blood. The sequence was obtained from a woman aged 18-30 years in good health. CDR3 sequence reads: CSVVQGTSTDTQYF. The CDR3 bases are TGCAGCGTTGTACAGGGGACTAGCACAGATACGCAGTATTTT.